This T cell receptor (beta chain) was profiled in a study of blood T cell repertoires in COVID-19 (dated by TCRdb to 2020 to 2021). Background on the whole study: Samples covering the acute and convalescent phases of COVID-19 were provided by collaborators in the United States, Italy and Spain. The prospective study material was composed of cDNA or gDNA derived from T cells, B-cell-depleted T cells, or PBMCs. Deeply sampled blood TCRbeta repertoires from subjects exposed to, actively infected with, or recovered from COVID-19 were included in the dataset. The repertoires were released in a freely available public database intended as a resource for research on the immune response to SARS-CoV-2. Samples came from the ongoing ImmuneRACE study (first 160 participants) plus 1,254 subjects from 6 global collaborators. A de-identified subject ID, COVID-19 status, age in years and sex were almost always included in the sample metadata. Where available, HLA class I and class II types were taken from metadata supplied by the sample provider and were not determined by assay-based typing.

The collaborating institutions used their own protocols to collect whole blood in K2EDTA tubes. Collaborator samples were shipped for TCRbeta analysis as frozen whole blood, isolated PBMCs, or DNA extracted from either sample type. This clone was counted between two and nine times. Its antigen is not yet known. Nothing much larger sits one base from this clone, and base qualities are not available. General conclusions and limits of the study: The quantity of clinical and demographic metadata differed by source and by participant and was supplied without curation.

The immunoSEQ Assay, a bias-controlled multiplex PCR, was used to amplify TCRbeta CDR3 regions from genomic DNA. In the paper's pipeline: The number of nucleated cells in each sample was estimated by amplification of reference gene primers within the assay. To quantify the absolute abundance of each unique TCRbeta CDR3 rearrangement, sequence reads were collapsed and filtered. Productive Simpson clonality was computed per sample as the square root of Simpson's diversity index over productive rearrangements. TCRdb retrieved this table from immuneACCESS and kept in-frame rearrangements only. Not all clones are present; in checked studies, unresolved V genes account for under half, and no reason is known for the remainder. That table is the source of V, J and clone size, and D and trimming were worked out from the DNA. The sample contains around 150,000 clones, about 80% of them found a single time. In total, the top ten clones hold approximately 3.9% of the sample.

Counted from cysteine to phenylalanine, this CDR3 has 15 amino acids. The sequence is cut down to CDR3 DNA, 45 bases in frame from base 1. Germline trimming amounts to 4 bases on V and 6 bases on J, with 8 as the count of junction bases outside the gene matches. The CDR1 and CDR2 encoded by the germline V gene are MNHEY and SVGAGI. Sequences were obtained from peripheral blood. The TCR comes from a woman aged 55-70 years with acute or convalescent COVID-19. The chain is made from TRBV6-5 and TRBJ2-3, and TRBD1 matches 9 of the central bases. The DNA sequence reads TGTGCCAGCAGTTTACAGGGGGCGATGAGGGATACGCAGTATTTT. It specifies CASSLQGAMRDTQYF.